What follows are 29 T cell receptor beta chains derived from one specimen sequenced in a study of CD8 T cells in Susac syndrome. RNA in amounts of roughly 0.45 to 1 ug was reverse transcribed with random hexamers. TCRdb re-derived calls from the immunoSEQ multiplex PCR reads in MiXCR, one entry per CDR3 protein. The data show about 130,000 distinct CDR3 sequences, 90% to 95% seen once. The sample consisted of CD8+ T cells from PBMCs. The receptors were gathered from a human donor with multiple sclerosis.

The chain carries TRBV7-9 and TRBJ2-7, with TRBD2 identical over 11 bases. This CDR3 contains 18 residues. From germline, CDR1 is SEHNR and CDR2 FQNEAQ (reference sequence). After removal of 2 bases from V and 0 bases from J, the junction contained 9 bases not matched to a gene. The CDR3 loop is CASSLSPWLAGGSYEQYF. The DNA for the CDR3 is TGTGCCAGCAGCTTATCCCCGTGGCTAGCGGGGGGCTCCTACGAGCAGTACTTC. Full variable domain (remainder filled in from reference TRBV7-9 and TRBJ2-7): DTGVSQNPRHKITKRGQNVTFRCDPISEHNRLYWYRQTLGQGPEFLTYFQNEAQLEKSRLLSDRFSAERPKGSFSTLEIQRTEQGDSAMYLCASSLSPWLAGGSYEQYFGPGTRLTVT.

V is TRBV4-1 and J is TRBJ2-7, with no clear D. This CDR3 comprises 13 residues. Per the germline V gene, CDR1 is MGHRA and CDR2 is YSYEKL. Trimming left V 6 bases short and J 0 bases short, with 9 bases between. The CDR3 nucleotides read TGCGCCAGCAGGGGCAGTAGCTCCTACGAGCAGTACTTC. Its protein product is CASRGSSSYEQYF.

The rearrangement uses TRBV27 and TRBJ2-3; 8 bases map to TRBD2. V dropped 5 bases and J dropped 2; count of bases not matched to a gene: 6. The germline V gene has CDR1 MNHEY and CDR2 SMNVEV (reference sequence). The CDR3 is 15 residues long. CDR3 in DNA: TGTGCCAGCAGTAAGGTAGCGGGAAACACAGATACGCAGTATTTT. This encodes CASSKVAGNTDTQYF.

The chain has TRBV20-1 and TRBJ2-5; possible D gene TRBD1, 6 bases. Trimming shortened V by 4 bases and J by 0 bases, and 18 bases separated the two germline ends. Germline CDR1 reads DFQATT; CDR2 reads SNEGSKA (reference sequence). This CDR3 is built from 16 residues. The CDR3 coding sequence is TGCAGTGCTACCACCGGCAGGGGATGGTACCAAGAGACCCAGTACTTC. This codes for CSATTGRGWYQETQYF.

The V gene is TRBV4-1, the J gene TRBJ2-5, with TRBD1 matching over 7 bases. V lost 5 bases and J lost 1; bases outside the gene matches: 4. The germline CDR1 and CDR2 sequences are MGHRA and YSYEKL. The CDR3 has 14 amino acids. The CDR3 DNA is TGCGCCAGCAGCGCACAGGGGAGCCAAGAGACCCAGTACTTC. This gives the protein CASSAQGSQETQYF.

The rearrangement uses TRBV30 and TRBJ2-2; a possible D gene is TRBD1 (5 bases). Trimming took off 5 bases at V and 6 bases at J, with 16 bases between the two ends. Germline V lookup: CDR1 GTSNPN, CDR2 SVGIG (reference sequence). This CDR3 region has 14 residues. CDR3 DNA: TGTGCCTGGGCCGGGTGGGGCGGCGCCGGGGAGCTGTTTTTT. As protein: CAWAGWGGAGELFF.

CDR3 nucleotide sequence: TGTGCCAGCAGCCAAACGGGACAGGGACGCACTGAAGCTTTCTTT. Amino acid sequence: CASSQTGQGRTEAFF. V gene TRBV3-1 combines with J gene TRBJ1-1; TRBD1 matches 9 bases. V lost 2 bases, J lost 4 bases, and 5 bases stayed unmatched. The CDR3 loop spans 15 amino acids. Germline V gene sequence: CDR1 LGHDT, CDR2 YNNKEL (reference sequence).

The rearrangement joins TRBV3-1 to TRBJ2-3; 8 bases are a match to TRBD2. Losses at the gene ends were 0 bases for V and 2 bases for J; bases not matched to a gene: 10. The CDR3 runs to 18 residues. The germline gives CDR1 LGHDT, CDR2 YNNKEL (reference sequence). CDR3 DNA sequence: TGTGCCAGCAGCCAAGAACTTATTGGGACTAGACCCACAGATACGCAGTATTTT. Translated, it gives CASSQELIGTRPTDTQYF.

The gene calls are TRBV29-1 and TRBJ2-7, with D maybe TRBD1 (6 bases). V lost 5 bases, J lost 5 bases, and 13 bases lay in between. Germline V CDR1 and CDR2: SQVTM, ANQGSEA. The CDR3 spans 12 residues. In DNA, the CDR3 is TGCAGCGTTACCCCACAGGGCCACGAGCAGTACGTC. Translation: CSVTPQGHEQYV.

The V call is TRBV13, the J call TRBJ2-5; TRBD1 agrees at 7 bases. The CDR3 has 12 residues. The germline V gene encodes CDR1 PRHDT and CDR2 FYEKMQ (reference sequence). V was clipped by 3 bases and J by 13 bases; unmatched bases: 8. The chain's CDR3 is CASSLASRGPYF. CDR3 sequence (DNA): TGTGCCAGCAGCTTGGCATCAAGGGGGCCGTACTTC. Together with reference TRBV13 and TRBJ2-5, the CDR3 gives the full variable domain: AAGVIQSPRHLIKEKRETATLKCYPIPRHDTVYWYQQGPGQDPQFLISFYEKMQSDKGSIPDRFSAQQFSDYHSELNMSSLELGDSALYFCASSLASRGPYFGPGTRLLVL.

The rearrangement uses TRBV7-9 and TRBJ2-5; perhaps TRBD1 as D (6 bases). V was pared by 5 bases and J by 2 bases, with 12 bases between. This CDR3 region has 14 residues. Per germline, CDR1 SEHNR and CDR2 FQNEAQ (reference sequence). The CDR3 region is CASSGWTVQETQYF. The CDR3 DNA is TGTGCCAGCAGCGGATGGACAGTTCAAGAGACCCAGTACTTC.

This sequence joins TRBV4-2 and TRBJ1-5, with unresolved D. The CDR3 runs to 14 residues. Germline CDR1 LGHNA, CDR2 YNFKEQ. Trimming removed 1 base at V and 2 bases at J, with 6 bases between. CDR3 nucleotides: TGTGCCAGCAGCCAAGGGCCAGGCAATCAGCCCCAGCATTTT. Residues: CASSQGPGNQPQHF.

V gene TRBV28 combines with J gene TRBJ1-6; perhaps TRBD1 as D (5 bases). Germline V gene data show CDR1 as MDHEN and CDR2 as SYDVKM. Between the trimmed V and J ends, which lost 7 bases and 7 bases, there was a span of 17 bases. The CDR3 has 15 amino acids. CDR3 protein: CASTQRQSQNSPLHF. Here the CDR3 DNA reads TGTGCCAGCACCCAGAGACAGTCCCAAAATTCACCCCTCCACTTT.

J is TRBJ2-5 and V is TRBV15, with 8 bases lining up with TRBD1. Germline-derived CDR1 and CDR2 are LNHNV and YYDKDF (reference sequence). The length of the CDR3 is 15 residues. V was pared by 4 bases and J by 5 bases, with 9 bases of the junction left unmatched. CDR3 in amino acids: CATSNTRGPMETQYF. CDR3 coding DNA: TGTGCCACCAGCAATACCAGGGGGCCCATGGAGACCCAGTACTTC.

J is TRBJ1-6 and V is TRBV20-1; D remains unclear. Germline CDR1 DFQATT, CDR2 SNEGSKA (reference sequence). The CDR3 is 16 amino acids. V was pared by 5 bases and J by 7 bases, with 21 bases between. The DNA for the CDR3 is TGCAGTGCTCCCGAAGAGGGTATAGGCAAAAATTCACCCCTCCACTTT. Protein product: CSAPEEGIGKNSPLHF.

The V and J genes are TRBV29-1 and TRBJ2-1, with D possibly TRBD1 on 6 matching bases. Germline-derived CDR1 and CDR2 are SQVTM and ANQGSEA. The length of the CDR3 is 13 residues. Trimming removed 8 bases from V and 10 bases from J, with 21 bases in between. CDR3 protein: CSSHGGAFKEQFF. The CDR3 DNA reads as TGCAGCTCTCATGGGGGCGCATTTAAGGAGCAGTTCTTC.

The DNA for the CDR3 is TGCAGCGTTGAAGAGCGGAGGGACGGAAACACCATATATTTT. Encoded protein: CSVEERRDGNTIYF. The gene calls are TRBV29-1 and TRBJ1-3; tentative D call: TRBD1 (5 bases). Germline V gene sequence: CDR1 SQVTM, CDR2 ANQGSEA. Trimming left V 0 bases short and J 4 bases short, with 10 bases between. This CDR3 spans 14 amino acids.

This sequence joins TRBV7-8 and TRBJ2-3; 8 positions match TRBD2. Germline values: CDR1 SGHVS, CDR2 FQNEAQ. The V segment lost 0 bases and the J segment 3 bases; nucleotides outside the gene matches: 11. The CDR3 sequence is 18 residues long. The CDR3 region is CASSLARLGGAMTDTQYF. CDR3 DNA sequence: TGTGCCAGCAGCTTAGCCCGTCTCGGGGGGGCCATGACAGATACGCAGTATTTT.

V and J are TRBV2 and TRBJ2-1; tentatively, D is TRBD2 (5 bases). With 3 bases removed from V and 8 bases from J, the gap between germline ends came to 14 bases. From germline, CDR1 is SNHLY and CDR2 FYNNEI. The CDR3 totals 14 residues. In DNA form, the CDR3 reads TGTGCCAGCAGTGACCTCCGCTCCGGGGATGAGCAGTTCTTC. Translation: CASSDLRSGDEQFF.

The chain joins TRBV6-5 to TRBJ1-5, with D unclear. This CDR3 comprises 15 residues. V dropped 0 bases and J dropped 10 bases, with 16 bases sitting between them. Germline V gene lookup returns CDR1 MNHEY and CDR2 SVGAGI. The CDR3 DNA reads TGTGCCAGCAGTTACTCGATTTCCGGTTCCCAACCCCAGCATTTT. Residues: CASSYSISGSQPQHF.

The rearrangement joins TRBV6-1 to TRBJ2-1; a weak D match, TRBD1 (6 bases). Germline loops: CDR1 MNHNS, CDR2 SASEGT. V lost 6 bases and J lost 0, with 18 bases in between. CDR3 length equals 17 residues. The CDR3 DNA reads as TGTGCCAGCAGCGTAATTACAGGGACACACTCCTACAATGAGCAGTTCTTC. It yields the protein CASSVITGTHSYNEQFF.

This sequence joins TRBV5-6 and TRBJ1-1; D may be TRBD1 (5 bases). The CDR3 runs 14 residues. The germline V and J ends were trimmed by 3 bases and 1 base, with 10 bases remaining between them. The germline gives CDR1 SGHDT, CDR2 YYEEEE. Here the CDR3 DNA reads TGTGCCAGCAGCTCGGGACGGGGGAACACTGAAGCTTTCTTT. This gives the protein CASSSGRGNTEAFF.

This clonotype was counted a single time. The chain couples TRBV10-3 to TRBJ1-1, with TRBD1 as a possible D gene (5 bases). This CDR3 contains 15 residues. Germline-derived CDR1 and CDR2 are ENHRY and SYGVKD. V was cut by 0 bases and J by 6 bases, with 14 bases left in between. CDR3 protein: CAISESGGGAPEAFF. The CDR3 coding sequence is TGTGCCATCAGTGAGTCCGGCGGGGGAGCCCCTGAAGCTTTCTTT.

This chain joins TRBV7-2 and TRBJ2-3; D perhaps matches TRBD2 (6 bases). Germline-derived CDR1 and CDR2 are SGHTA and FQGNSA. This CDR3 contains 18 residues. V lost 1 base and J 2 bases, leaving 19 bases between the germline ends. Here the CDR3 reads CASSLVQASEGITDTQYF. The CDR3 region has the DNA TGTGCCAGCAGCTTAGTCCAAGCTAGCGAGGGTATCACAGATACGCAGTATTTT. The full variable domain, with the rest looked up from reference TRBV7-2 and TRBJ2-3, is GAGVSQSPSNKVTEKGKDVELRCDPISGHTALYWYRQSLGQGLEFLIYFQGNSAPDKSGLPSDRFSAERTGGSVSTLTIQRTQQEDSAVYLCASSLVQASEGITDTQYFGPGTRLTVL.

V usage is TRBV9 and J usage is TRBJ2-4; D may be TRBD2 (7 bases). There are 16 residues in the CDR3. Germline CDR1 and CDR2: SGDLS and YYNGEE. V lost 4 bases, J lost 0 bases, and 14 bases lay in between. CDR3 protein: CASSPPGGLAKNIQYF. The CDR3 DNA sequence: TGTGCCAGCAGCCCACCGGGGGGCCTAGCCAAAAACATTCAGTACTTC.

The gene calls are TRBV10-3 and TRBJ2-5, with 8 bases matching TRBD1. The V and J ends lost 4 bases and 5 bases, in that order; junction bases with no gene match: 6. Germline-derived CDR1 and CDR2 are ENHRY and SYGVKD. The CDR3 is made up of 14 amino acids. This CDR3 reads CAISVDREWETQYF. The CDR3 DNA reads TGTGCCATCAGTGTGGACAGGGAATGGGAGACCCAGTACTTC.

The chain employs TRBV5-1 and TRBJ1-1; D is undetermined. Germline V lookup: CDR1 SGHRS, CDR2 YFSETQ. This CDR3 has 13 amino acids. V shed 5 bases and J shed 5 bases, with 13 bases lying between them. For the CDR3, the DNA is TGCGCCAGCAGAGAAAGTCCGGGGACTGAAGCTTTCTTT. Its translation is CASRESPGTEAFF.

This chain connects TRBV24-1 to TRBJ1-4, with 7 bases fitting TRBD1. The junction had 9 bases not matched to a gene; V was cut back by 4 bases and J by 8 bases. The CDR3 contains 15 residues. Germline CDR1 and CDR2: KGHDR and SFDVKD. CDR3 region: CATSDPRGEEEKLFF. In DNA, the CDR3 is TGTGCCACCAGTGACCCCAGGGGGGAAGAAGAAAAACTGTTTTTT.

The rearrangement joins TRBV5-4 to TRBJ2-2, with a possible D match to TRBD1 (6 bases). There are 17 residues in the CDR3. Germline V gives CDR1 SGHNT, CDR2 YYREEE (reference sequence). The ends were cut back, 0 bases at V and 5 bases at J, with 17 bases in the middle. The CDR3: CASSLALSGVETGELFF. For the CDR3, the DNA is TGTGCCAGCAGCTTGGCTCTCTCAGGGGTCGAAACCGGGGAGCTGTTTTTT.